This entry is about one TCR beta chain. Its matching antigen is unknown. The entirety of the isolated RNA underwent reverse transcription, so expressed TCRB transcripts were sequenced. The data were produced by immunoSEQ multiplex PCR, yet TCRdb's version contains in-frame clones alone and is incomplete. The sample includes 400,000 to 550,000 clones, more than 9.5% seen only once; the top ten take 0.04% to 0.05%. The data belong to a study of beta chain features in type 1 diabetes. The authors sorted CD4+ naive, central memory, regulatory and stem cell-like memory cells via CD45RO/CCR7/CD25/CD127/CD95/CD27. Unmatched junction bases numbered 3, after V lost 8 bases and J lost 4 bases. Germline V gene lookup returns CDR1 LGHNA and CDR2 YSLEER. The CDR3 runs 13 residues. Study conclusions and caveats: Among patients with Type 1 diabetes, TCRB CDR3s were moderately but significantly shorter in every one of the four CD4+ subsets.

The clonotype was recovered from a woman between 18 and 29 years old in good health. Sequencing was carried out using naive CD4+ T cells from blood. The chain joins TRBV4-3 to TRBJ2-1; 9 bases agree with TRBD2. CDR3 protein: CASGLAGYNEQFF. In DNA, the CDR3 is TGCGCCAGCGGCCTAGCGGGGTACAATGAGCAGTTCTTC.